This T cell receptor (beta chain) was profiled in a study of blood T cell repertoires in COVID-19. Only one count was recorded for this clone. The germline V gene encodes CDR1 SGHRS and CDR2 YFSETQ. The V end lost 4 bases, the J end lost 6 bases, and 13 bases lay between the germline ends. The CDR3 totals 13 residues. Original processing methods: Cell counts per sample came from amplifying reference gene primers. Method: immunoSEQ multiplex PCR; TCRdb's copy keeps in-frame clones and lacks some. That table gives V, J and clone size, and the DNA gave D and trimming. Of approximately 120,000 clones in the sample, about 88% were seen once.

The receptor was derived from a human donor in a cohort sampled during active COVID-19. Sequenced sample: peripheral blood. The J gene is TRBJ1-2, the V gene TRBV5-1; maybe TRBD1 (6 bases). CDR3 protein: CASSPRGLDGYTF. The CDR3 DNA reads as TGCGCCAGCAGCCCGCGGGGGCTGGATGGCTACACCTTC.